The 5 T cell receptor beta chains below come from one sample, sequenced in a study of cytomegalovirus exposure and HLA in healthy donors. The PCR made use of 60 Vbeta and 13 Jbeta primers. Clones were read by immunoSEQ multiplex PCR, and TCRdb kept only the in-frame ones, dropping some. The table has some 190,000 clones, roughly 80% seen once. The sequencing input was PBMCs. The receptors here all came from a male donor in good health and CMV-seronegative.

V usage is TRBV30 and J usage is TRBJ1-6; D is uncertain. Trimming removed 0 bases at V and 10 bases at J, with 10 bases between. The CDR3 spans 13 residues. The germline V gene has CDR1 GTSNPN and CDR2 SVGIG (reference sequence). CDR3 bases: TGTGCCTGGAGTGTACTAAAAAACTCACCCCTCCACTTT. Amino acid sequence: CAWSVLKNSPLHF.

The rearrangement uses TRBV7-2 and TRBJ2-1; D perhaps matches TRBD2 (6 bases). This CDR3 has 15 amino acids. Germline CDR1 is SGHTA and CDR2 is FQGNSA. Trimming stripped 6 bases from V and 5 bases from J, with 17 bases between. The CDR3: CASSLTRQLNNEQFF. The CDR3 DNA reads TGTGCCAGCAGTTTGACTAGACAGTTGAACAATGAGCAGTTCTTC.

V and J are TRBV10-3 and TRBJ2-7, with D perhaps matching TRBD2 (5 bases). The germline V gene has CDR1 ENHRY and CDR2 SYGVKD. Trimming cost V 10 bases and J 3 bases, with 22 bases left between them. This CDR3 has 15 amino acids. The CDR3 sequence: CATRERQADFYEQYF. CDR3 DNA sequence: TGTGCCACCCGGGAACGTCAGGCTGACTTCTACGAGCAGTACTTC.

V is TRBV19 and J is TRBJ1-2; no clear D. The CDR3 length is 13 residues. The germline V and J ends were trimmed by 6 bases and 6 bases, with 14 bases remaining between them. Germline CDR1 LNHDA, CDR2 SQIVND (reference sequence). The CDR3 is CASRARGGDGYTF. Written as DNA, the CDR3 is TGTGCCAGTAGGGCCCGGGGAGGAGATGGCTACACCTTC.

CDR3 loop: CASSFAGAGANVLTF. In DNA, the CDR3 is TGCGCCAGCAGTTTCGCAGGGGCAGGGGCCAACGTCCTGACTTTC. The chain carries TRBV5-1 and TRBJ2-6; D may be TRBD1 (6 bases). V was shortened by 5 bases and J by 4 bases, with 13 bases between the two germline ends. Germline values: CDR1 SGHRS, CDR2 YFSETQ. This CDR3 is 15 amino acids long.